This TCR beta chain emerged from a study of cytomegalovirus exposure and HLA in healthy donors. At the level of the study: Sequencing of some 190 million T cells in an earlier analysis found around 100 million unique TCR beta sequences.

This CDR3 is built from 13 residues. Germline V gene sequence: CDR1 GTSNPN, CDR2 SVGIG (reference sequence). The ends lost 0 bases at V and 4 bases at J; junction bases unmatched: 2. PCR involved 60 Vbeta and 13 Jbeta primers. The repertoire was sequenced with immunoSEQ multiplex PCR; TCRdb's copy has only in-frame clones and lacks some. Here the sample spans some 160,000 clones, approximately 80% being singletons. The chain has TRBV30 and TRBJ2-5; 7 nucleotides line up with TRBD2. The clonotype comes from a woman aged 18-29 years in good health and CMV-seronegative. Sequencing was carried out using PBMCs. CDR3 sequence reads: CAWSVAGLETQYF. The CDR3 nucleotides are TGTGCCTGGAGTGTAGCGGGGCTAGAGACCCAGTACTTC.